These 22 T cell receptor beta chains were sequenced from one sample in a study of blood T cell repertoires in COVID-19. Produced via immunoSEQ multiplex PCR; TCRdb's table is partial and in-frame only. The sample comprises about 180,000 clones, around 73% of which are singletons, and 15% to 20% rests with the top ten. Input material: PBMCs or T cells enriched from blood (not recorded which). The receptors were gathered from a woman aged 50 to 60 who had recovered from COVID-19.

This clone was seen only once. The chain employs TRBV3-1 (or the pseudogene TRBV3-2) and TRBJ2-5, with 10 bases fitting TRBD1. The CDR3 covers 15 residues. In germline, CDR1 is LGHDT, CDR2 YNNKEL (reference sequence). Trimming at V came to 4 bases and at J to 2 bases, leaving 4 bases not matched to a gene. CDR3 DNA: TGTGCCAGCAGCCCAGACAGGGGGCGGCAAGAGACCCAGTACTTC. It yields the protein CASSPDRGRQETQYF.

The chain is built from TRBV6-6 and TRBJ1-5; TRBD1 is a possible D gene (5 bases). This CDR3 is 15 amino acids long. CDR1 MNHNY and CDR2 SVGAGI come from the germline V gene (reference sequence). The V gene lost 7 bases and the J gene lost 3 bases, with 16 bases spanning the gap. The CDR3 bases are TGTGCCAGCACTCAGGGCGGGAGTTCCAATCAGCCCCAGCATTTT. This sequence encodes CASTQGGSSNQPQHF.

The chain has TRBV28 and TRBJ1-4; 9 bases fit TRBD1. Germline CDR1 MDHEN, CDR2 SYDVKM. This CDR3 region has 17 residues. Trimming at V came to 2 bases and at J to 6 bases, leaving 10 bases not matched to a gene. The CDR3 sequence: CASSLGQGPGTDEKLFF. CDR3 in DNA: TGTGCCAGCAGTTTAGGACAGGGGCCAGGGACGGATGAAAAACTGTTTTTT.

This clone was observed a handful of times. J is TRBJ1-1 and V is TRBV6-1; maybe TRBD1 (6 bases). From germline, CDR1 is MNHNS and CDR2 SASEGT. The CDR3 contains 16 residues. The V gene lost 1 base and the J gene lost 6 bases, with 18 bases spanning the gap. The CDR3 loop reads CASSEVQGSRRSEAFF. The CDR3 coding sequence is TGTGCCAGCAGTGAAGTTCAGGGGTCTAGGAGATCTGAAGCTTTCTTT.

V gene TRBV5-1 combines with J gene TRBJ1-6; 8 nucleotides line up with TRBD1. Unmatched junction bases numbered 9, after V lost 0 bases and J lost 10 bases. Germline CDR1 SGHRS, CDR2 YFSETQ. There are 16 residues in the CDR3. CDR3 sequence: CASSLAGQGGGSPLHF. The CDR3 DNA follows: TGCGCCAGCAGCTTGGCCGGACAGGGAGGGGGGTCACCCCTCCACTTT. Variable domain in full (rest from reference TRBV5-1 and TRBJ1-6): KAGVTQTPRYLIKTRGQQVTLSCSPISGHRSVSWYQQTPGQGLQFLFEYFSETQRNKGNFPGRFSGRQFSNSRSEMNVSTLELGDSALYLCASSLAGQGGGSPLHFGNGTRLTVT.

The chain combines TRBV5-1 with TRBJ1-2; weak D call: TRBD1 (6 bases). This CDR3 spans 15 amino acids. The germline V gene encodes CDR1 SGHRS and CDR2 YFSETQ. V lost 3 bases and J lost 4, with 16 bases in between. CDR3 bases: TGCGCCAGCAGCTGGACACAGGGTGCTTCCTATGGCTACACCTTC. The encoded protein is CASSWTQGASYGYTF.

The chain carries TRBV15 and TRBJ1-1; the D is unclear. Trimming pared 5 bases from V and 1 base from J, leaving 11 bases between. Per germline, CDR1 LNHNV and CDR2 YYDKDF (reference sequence). The CDR3 is made up of 14 amino acids. CDR3 sequence reads: CATSASRRNTEAFF. The CDR3 coding sequence is TGTGCCACCAGCGCGAGTCGGAGGAACACTGAAGCTTTCTTT.

V and J are TRBV5-1 and TRBJ2-2, with 7 bases matching TRBD1. Germline CDR1 is SGHRS and CDR2 is YFSETQ. The junction had 8 bases not matched to a gene; V was cut back by 2 bases and J by 4 bases. The CDR3 consists of 16 residues. In DNA, the CDR3 is TGCGCCAGCAGCTTTCGACAGGGAAGGCTCACCGGGGAGCTGTTTTTT. Translated: CASSFRQGRLTGELFF.

This chain connects TRBV18 to TRBJ2-1; the D gene is possibly TRBD2 (6 bases). This CDR3 is built from 15 residues. The V end lost 5 bases, the J end lost 5 bases, and 16 bases lay between the germline ends. Germline V gene data show CDR1 as KGHSH and CDR2 as LQKENI. CDR3 nucleotides: TGTGCCAGCTCAACCCGGGGGACGAACGACAATGAGCAGTTCTTC. Residues: CASSTRGTNDNEQFF.

This clone was found once. The rearrangement links TRBV18 to TRBJ1-2, with 7 bases lining up with TRBD1. Germline loops: CDR1 KGHSH, CDR2 LQKENI. V shed 3 bases and J 0 bases; nucleotides not matched to a gene: 4. This CDR3 is 15 amino acids long. CDR3: CASSPEDRTNYGYTF. Here the CDR3 DNA reads TGTGCCAGCTCACCGGAGGACAGGACTAACTATGGCTACACCTTC.

This sequence joins TRBV5-1 and TRBJ2-1; 8 bases align to TRBD2. CDR3 length: 20 residues. Trimming removed 6 bases from V and 0 bases from J; junction bases left unmatched: 20. Germline CDR1 and CDR2: SGHRS and YFSETQ. The CDR3 here is CASTQRTGGGPFSSYNEQFF. The DNA for the CDR3 is TGCGCCAGCACCCAAAGGACGGGCGGGGGGCCTTTTAGCTCCTACAATGAGCAGTTCTTC.

The V call is TRBV12-3 or TRBV12-4, the J call TRBJ2-6; D gene unclear. V dropped 6 bases and J dropped 3 bases, with 6 bases sitting between them. The CDR3 has 13 amino acids. The CDR3 region has the DNA TGTGCCAGCAGCCCGAGTGGGGCCAACGTCCTGACTTTC. This gives the protein CASSPSGANVLTF.

The V call is TRBV15, the J call TRBJ1-2; 7 bases map to TRBD1. CDR3 length: 16 amino acids. The germline V gene has CDR1 LNHNV and CDR2 YYDKDF (reference sequence). The ends lost 2 bases at V and 3 bases at J; junction bases unmatched: 9. The CDR3 spells CATSRTRTGADYGYTF. DNA of the CDR3: TGTGCCACCAGCAGAACCCGTACAGGGGCCGACTATGGCTACACCTTC.

Details on this clone: Other nucleotide sequences from this sample produce the same CDR3. The rearrangement links TRBV15 to TRBJ2-6; D gene uncertain. V was clipped by 0 bases and J by 0 bases, with 6 bases between them. The CDR3 loop spans 16 amino acids. Germline V gene sequence: CDR1 LNHNV, CDR2 YYDKDF (reference sequence). The CDR3 sequence: CATSRDRGSGANVLTF. The CDR3 nucleotides read TGTGCCACCAGCAGAGATCGCGGCTCTGGGGCCAACGTCCTGACTTTC.

V and J are TRBV5-6 and TRBJ2-7; 9 bases agree with TRBD1. The CDR3 covers 14 residues. The V segment lost 2 bases and the J segment 2 bases; nucleotides outside the gene matches: 2. Germline V gene data show CDR1 as SGHDT and CDR2 as YYEEEE. The CDR3: CASSLQGATYEQYF. For the CDR3, the DNA is TGTGCCAGCAGCTTACAGGGGGCCACCTACGAGCAGTACTTC.

This chain joins TRBV28 and TRBJ1-1, with TRBD1 as a possible D gene (6 bases). CDR1 is MDHEN and CDR2 is SYDVKM in the germline V gene. The V end lost 5 bases, the J end lost 1 base, and 14 bases lay between the germline ends. This CDR3 region has 15 residues. CDR3 sequence reads: CASSAHGGGNTEAFF. CDR3 bases: TGTGCCAGCAGTGCCCATGGGGGCGGGAACACTGAAGCTTTCTTT.

This clone was detected only once. This chain connects TRBV29-1 to TRBJ2-1; 7 bases agree with TRBD1. V dropped 1 base and J dropped 8; count of bases not matched to a gene: 2. Germline loops: CDR1 SQVTM, CDR2 ANQGSEA. This CDR3 is built from 12 residues. This chain's CDR3 is CSVEGQGDEQFF. In DNA form, the CDR3 reads TGCAGCGTTGAAGGACAGGGAGATGAGCAGTTCTTC.

Only one count was recorded for this clone. The chain employs TRBV28 and TRBJ2-3; 9 positions match TRBD2. V shed 6 bases, J shed 3 bases, and the junction held 7 bases outside the gene matches. This CDR3 region has 15 residues. The germline V gene has CDR1 MDHEN and CDR2 SYDVKM. The CDR3 DNA is TGTGCCAGCAGCCGGCGGGAGGGCCTGACAGATACGCAGTATTTT. Translating gives CASSRREGLTDTQYF.

The chain recombines TRBV19 with TRBJ1-5; D might be TRBD1 (6 bases). This CDR3 has 13 residues. V was trimmed by 9 bases and J by 5 bases, leaving 14 bases between them. The germline V gene has CDR1 LNHDA and CDR2 SQIVND (reference sequence). The CDR3 DNA reads as TGTGCCAGCCATCGGGACAACTATCAGCCCCAGCATTTT. It specifies CASHRDNYQPQHF.

J is TRBJ1-1 and V is TRBV29-1, with unresolved D. With 1 base removed from V and 7 bases from J, the gap between germline ends came to 10 bases. Germline values: CDR1 SQVTM, CDR2 ANQGSEA. CDR3 size: 12 residues. In nucleotides, the CDR3 is TGCAGCGTTGAAGTGACACTGGGTGAAGCTTTCTTT. It translates to CSVEVTLGEAFF.

This chain uses TRBV7-9 with TRBJ2-1, with D maybe TRBD1 (5 bases). V lost 5 bases and J 1 base, leaving 12 bases between the germline ends. CDR1 and CDR2 from the germline V gene are SEHNR and FQNEAQ (reference sequence). This CDR3 comprises 15 residues. CDR3 in amino acids: CASSPGFPSYNEQFF. The CDR3 DNA follows: TGTGCCAGCAGCCCAGGGTTTCCATCCTACAATGAGCAGTTCTTC.

This clone showed up just once. The gene calls are TRBV9 and TRBJ2-1, with TRBD2 matching over 7 bases. Germline trimming cut 0 bases from V and 3 bases from J; bases unmatched to any gene: 6. The CDR3 extends over 16 amino acids. Looked up from germline, CDR1 is SGDLS and CDR2 is YYNGEE. The CDR3, as DNA: TGTGCCAGCAGCGTAGTCGCGGGAGATAGCTACAATGAGCAGTTCTTC. Translating gives CASSVVAGDSYNEQFF.